What follows describes a single TCR beta chain. Its antigen remains unknown. Libraries were prepared by immunoSEQ multiplex PCR; TCRdb keeps only in-frame clonotypes and omits some of them. Among 90,000 to 100,000 clones, around 90% were seen once, and the ten largest hold around 0.53%. This sample was included in a study of graft-versus-host responses after intestinal transplantation. About the study: The whole recipient group had anti-thymocyte globulin induction followed by tacrolimus and steroids for roughly three years.

The V segment lost 5 bases and the J segment 3 bases; nucleotides outside the gene matches: 6. Germline V gene sequence: CDR1 SQVTM, CDR2 ANQGSEA. The CDR3 has 15 amino acids. Study results and limitations: Graft-donor T cell macrochimerism in patients accompanied high graft-versus-host to host-versus-graft clonal ratios in allografts.

The source was unstimulated CD8+ T cells sorted from spleen or lymph node cells, collected before intestinal transplant. The genes are TRBV29-1 and TRBJ2-2, with 10 positions matching TRBD2. The origin of this receptor is a human donor who received an intestinal transplant. The CDR3 is CSVNLAGGDTGELFF. In nucleotides, the CDR3 is TGCAGCGTTAACTTAGCGGGAGGAGACACCGGGGAGCTGTTTTTT.